This T cell receptor (beta chain) was obtained from a study of blood T cell repertoires in COVID-19. At the level of the study: COVID-19 samples, acute and convalescent, were from the United States, Italy and Spain.

Germline CDR1 and CDR2: ENHRY and SYGVKD. V lost 6 bases, J lost 3 bases, and 5 bases stayed unmatched. The CDR3 consists of 13 residues. The protocol was immunoSEQ multiplex PCR, while the TCRdb copy is restricted to in-frame clones and leaves out a portion. The sample holds 97,000 or so clones, about nine tenths seen once. The Seattle site enrolled patients during active infection and followed them longitudinally. The sequence came from a woman aged 45 to 65 with COVID-19, enrolled during active disease. Material for sequencing was peripheral blood. This rearrangement joins TRBV10-3 to TRBJ2-7; 7 positions match TRBD1. CDR3 protein: CAISRDSNYEQYF. The DNA for the CDR3 is TGTGCCATCAGCCGGGACAGTAACTACGAGCAGTACTTC.